This T cell receptor (beta chain) is drawn from a study of radiotherapy plus CTLA-4 blockade in lung cancer. The protocol was immunoSEQ multiplex PCR, while the TCRdb copy is restricted to in-frame clones and leaves out a portion. Here the sample spans 45,000 to 60,000 clones, about 76% being singletons. This CDR3 spans 11 amino acids. The V end was cut by 4 bases, the J end by 10 bases, with 8 bases between. Germline CDR1 is KGHSH and CDR2 is LQKENI. This TCR was recovered from a human donor with non-small cell lung cancer whose response to radiotherapy plus ipilimumab could not be evaluated. The rearrangement uses TRBV18 and TRBJ2-1; D is perhaps TRBD1 (6 bases). The sequenced sample was peripheral blood, obtained from a patient treated with radiotherapy plus ipilimumab. CDR3 nucleotides: TGTGCCAGCTCACAGGGGACAGAGCAGTTCTTC. Its protein is CASSQGTEQFF.